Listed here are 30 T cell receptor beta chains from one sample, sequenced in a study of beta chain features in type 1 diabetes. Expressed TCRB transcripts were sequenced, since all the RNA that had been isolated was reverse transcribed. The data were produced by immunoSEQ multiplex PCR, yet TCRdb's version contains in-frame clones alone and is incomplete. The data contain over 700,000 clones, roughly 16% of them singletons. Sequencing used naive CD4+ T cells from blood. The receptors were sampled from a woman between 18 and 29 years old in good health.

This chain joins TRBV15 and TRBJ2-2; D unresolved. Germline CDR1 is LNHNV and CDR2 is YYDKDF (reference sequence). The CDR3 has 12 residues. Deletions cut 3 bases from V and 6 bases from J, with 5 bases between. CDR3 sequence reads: CATSRTPGELFF. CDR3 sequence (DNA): TGTGCCACCAGCAGGACCCCCGGGGAGCTGTTTTTT.

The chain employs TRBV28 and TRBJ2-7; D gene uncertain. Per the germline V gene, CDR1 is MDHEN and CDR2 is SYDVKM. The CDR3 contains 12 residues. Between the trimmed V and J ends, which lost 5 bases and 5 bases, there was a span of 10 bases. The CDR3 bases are TGTGCCAGCAGTCGGGTTGTGAACGAGCAGTACTTC. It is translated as CASSRVVNEQYF.

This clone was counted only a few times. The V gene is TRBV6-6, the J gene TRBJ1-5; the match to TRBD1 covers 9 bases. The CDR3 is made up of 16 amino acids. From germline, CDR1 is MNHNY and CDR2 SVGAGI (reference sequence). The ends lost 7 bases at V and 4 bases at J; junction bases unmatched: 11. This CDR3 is CASKGQGKGPNQPQHF. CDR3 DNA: TGTGCCAGCAAGGGACAGGGCAAGGGACCAAATCAGCCCCAGCATTTT.

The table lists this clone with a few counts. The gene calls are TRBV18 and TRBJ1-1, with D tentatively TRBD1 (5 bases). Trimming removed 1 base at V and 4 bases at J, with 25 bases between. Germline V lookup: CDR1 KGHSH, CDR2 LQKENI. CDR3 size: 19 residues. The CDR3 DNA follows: TGTGCCAGCTCACCACGCGTCATGGGTACAGGCGGGACGGGCACTGAAGCTTTCTTT. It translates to CASSPRVMGTGGTGTEAFF.

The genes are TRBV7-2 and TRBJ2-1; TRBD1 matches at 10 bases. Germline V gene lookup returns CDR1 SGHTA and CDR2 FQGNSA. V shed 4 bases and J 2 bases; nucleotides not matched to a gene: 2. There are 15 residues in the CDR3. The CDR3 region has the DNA TGTGCCAGCAGCTCAGGACAGGGGGCCTACAATGAGCAGTTCTTC. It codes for CASSSGQGAYNEQFF.

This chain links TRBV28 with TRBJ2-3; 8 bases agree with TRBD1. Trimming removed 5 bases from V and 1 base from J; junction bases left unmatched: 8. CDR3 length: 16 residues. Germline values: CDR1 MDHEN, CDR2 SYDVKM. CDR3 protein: CASSPPGQEGTDTQYF. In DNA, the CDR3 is TGTGCCAGCAGTCCTCCGGGACAGGAGGGCACAGATACGCAGTATTTT.

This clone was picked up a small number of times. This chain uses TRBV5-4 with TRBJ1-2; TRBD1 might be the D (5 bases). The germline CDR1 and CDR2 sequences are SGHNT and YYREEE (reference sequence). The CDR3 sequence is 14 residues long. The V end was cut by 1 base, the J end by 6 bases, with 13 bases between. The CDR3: CASSLNQGINGYTF. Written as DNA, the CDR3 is TGTGCCAGCAGCTTGAACCAGGGTATTAATGGCTACACCTTC.

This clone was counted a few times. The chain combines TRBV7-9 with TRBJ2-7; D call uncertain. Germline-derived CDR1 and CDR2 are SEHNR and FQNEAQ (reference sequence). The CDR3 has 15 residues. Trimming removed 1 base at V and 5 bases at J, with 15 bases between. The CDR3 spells CASSLGGVPPNEQYF. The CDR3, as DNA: TGTGCCAGCAGCTTAGGTGGGGTCCCCCCTAACGAGCAGTACTTC. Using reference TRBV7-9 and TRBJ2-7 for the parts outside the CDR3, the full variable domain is DTGVSQNPRHKITKRGQNVTFRCDPISEHNRLYWYRQTLGQGPEFLTYFQNEAQLEKSRLLSDRFSAERPKGSFSTLEIQRTEQGDSAMYLCASSLGGVPPNEQYFGPGTRLTVT.

CDR3 DNA sequence: TGTGCCAGTAGTATAAAGGGGACAGGGACTGGGGCCAACGTCCTGACTTTC. It codes for CASSIKGTGTGANVLTF. The gene calls are TRBV19 and TRBJ2-6; 9 bases match TRBD1. CDR1 is LNHDA, CDR2 SQIVND, per germline (reference sequence). Germline trimming cut 2 bases from V and 2 bases from J; bases unmatched to any gene: 4. The CDR3 is 17 residues long.

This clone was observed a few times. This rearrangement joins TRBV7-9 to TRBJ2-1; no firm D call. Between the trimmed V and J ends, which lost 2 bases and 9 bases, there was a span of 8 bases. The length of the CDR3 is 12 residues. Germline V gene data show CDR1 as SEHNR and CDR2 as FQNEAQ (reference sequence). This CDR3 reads CASSLHIVEQFF. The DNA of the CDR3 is TGTGCCAGCAGCTTACACATAGTTGAGCAGTTCTTC.

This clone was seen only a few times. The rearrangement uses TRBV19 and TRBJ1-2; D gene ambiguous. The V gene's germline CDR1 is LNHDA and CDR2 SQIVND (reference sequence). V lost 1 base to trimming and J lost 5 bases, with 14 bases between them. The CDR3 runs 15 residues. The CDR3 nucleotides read TGTGCCAGTAGTATAGCCCGGGTTCGGGCTTATGGCTACACCTTC. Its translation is CASSIARVRAYGYTF.

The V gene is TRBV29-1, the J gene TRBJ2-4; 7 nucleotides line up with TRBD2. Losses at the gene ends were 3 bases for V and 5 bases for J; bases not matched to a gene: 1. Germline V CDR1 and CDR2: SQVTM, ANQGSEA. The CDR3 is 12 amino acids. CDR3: CSVDRGENIQYF. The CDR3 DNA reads TGCAGCGTTGATCGGGGGGAAAACATTCAGTACTTC.

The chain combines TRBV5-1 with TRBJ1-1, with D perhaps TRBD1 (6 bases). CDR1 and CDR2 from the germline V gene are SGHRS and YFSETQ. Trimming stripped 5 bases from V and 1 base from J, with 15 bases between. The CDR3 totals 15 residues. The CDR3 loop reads CASSPRGGPNTEAFF. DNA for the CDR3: TGCGCCAGCAGTCCCAGAGGGGGACCGAACACTGAAGCTTTCTTT.

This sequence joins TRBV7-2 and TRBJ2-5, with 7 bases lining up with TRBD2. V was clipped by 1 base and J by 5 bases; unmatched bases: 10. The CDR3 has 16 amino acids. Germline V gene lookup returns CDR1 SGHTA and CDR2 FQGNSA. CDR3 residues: CASSLVGSGWSETQYF. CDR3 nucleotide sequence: TGTGCCAGCAGCTTAGTCGGTAGCGGGTGGTCGGAGACCCAGTACTTC.

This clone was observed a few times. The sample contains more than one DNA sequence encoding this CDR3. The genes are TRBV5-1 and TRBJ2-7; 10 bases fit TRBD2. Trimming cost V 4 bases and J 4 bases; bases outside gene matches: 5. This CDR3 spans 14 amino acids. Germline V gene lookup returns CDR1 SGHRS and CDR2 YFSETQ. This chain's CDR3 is CASSPGLAAYEQYF. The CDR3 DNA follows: TGCGCCAGCAGCCCCGGACTAGCGGCATACGAGCAGTACTTC.

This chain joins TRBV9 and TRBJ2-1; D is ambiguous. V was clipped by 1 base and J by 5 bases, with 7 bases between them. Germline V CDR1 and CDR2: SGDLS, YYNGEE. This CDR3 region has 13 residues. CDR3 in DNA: TGTGCCAGCAGCGTATTTTTCAACAATGAGCAGTTCTTC. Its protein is CASSVFFNNEQFF. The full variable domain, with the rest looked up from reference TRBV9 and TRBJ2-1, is DSGVTQTPKHLITATGQRVTLRCSPRSGDLSVYWYQQSLDQGLQFLIQYYNGEERAKGNILERFSAQQFPDLHSELNLSSLELGDSALYFCASSVFFNNEQFFGPGTRLTVL.

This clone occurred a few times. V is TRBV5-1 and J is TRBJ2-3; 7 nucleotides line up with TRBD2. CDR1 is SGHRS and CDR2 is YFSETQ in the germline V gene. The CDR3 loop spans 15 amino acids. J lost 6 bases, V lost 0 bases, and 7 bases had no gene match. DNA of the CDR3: TGCGCCAGCAGCTTGGTGGGCGGGAGATCGGATACGCAGTATTTT. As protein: CASSLVGGRSDTQYF.

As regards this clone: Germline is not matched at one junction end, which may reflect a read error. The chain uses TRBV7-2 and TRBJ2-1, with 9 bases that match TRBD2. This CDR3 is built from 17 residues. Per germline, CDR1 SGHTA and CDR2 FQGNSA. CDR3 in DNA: TGTGCCAGCAGCGTAGCGGGAGAGGGGCAGGGTTACAATGAGCAGTTCTTC. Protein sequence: CASSVAGEGQGYNEQFF.

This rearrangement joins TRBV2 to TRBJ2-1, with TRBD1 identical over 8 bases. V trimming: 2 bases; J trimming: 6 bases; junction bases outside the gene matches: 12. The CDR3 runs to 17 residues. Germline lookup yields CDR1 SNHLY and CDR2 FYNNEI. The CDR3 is CASSESSDRVLRNEQFF. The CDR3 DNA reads TGTGCCAGCAGTGAATCATCGGACAGGGTCCTGCGCAATGAGCAGTTCTTC.

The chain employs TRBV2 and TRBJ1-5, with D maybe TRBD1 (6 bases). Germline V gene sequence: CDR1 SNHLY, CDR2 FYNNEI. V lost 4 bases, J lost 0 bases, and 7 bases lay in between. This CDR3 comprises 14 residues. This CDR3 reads CASSGQVSNQPQHF. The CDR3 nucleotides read TGTGCCAGCAGTGGACAGGTTAGCAATCAGCCCCAGCATTTT.

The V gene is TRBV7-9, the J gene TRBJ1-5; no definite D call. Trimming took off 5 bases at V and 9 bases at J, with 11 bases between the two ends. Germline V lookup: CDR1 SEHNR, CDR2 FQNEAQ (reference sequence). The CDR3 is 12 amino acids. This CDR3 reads CASSRINGPQHF. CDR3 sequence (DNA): TGTGCCAGCAGCCGAATAAACGGGCCCCAGCATTTT.

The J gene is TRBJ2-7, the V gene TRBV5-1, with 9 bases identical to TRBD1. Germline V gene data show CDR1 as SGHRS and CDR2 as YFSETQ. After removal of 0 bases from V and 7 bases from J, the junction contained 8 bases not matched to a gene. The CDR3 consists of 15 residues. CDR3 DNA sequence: TGCGCCAGCAGCTTGGTGGGGACAGGGACTACTGAGCAGTACTTC. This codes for CASSLVGTGTTEQYF.

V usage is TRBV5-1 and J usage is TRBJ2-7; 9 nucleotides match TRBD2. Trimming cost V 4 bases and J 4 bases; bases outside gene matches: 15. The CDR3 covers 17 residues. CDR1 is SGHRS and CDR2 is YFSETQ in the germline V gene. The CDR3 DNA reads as TGCGCCAGCAGCGCTGTCCGATTTCTAGCGGGACCGTACGAGCAGTACTTC. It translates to CASSAVRFLAGPYEQYF.

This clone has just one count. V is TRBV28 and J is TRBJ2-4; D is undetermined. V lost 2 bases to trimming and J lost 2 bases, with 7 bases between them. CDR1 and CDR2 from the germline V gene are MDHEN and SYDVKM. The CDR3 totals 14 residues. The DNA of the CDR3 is TGTGCCAGCAGTTTAAGGCAGACCAAAAACATTCAGTACTTC. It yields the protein CASSLRQTKNIQYF.

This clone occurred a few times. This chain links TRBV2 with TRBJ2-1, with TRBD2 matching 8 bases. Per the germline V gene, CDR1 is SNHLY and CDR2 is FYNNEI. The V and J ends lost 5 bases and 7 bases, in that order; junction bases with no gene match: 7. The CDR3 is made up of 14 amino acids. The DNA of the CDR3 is TGTGCCAGCAGTCGACTGGGACTAGGGAATGAGCAGTTCTTC. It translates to CASSRLGLGNEQFF. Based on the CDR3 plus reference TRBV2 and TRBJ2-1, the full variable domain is EPEVTQTPSHQVTQMGQEVILRCVPISNHLYFYWYRQILGQKVEFLVSFYNNEISEKSEIFDDQFSVERPDGSNFTLKIRSTKLEDSAMYFCASSRLGLGNEQFFGPGTRLTVL.

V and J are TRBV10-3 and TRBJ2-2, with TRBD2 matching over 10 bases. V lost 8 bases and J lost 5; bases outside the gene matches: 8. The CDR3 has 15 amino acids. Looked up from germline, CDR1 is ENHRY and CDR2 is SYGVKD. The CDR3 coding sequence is TGTGCCATCCACCAGACTAGCGGGCGGACCGGGGAGCTGTTTTTT. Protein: CAIHQTSGRTGELFF.

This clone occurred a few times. CDR3 in amino acids: CASSLYRKNTEAFF. Written as DNA, the CDR3 is TGTGCCAGCAGCTTGTACAGAAAGAACACTGAAGCTTTCTTT. This chain links TRBV5-6 with TRBJ1-1; D unclear. The V gene lost 1 base and the J gene lost 1 base, with 8 bases spanning the gap. Germline CDR1 reads SGHDT; CDR2 reads YYEEEE. The CDR3 consists of 14 residues.

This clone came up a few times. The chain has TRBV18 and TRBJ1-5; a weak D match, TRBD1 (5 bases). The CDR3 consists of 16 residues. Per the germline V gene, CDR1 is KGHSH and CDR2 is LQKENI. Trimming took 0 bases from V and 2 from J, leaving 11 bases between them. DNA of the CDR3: TGTGCCAGCTCACCACCGGGCGGGGGAGGCAATCAGCCCCAGCATTTT. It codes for CASSPPGGGGNQPQHF. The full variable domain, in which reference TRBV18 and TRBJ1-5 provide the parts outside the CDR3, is NAGVMQNPRHLVRRRGQEARLRCSPMKGHSHVYWYRQLPEEGLKFMVYLQKENIIDESGMPKERFSAEFPKEGPSILRIQQVVRGDSAAYFCASSPPGGGGNQPQHFGDGTRLSIL.

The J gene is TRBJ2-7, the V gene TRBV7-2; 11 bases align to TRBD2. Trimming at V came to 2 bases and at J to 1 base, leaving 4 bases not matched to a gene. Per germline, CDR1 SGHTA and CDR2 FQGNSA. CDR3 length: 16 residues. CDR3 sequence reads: CASSLTGLAGSYEQYF. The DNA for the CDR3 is TGTGCCAGCAGCTTAACTGGACTAGCGGGTTCCTACGAGCAGTACTTC. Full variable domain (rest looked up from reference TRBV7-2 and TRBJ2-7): GAGVSQSPSNKVTEKGKDVELRCDPISGHTALYWYRQSLGQGLEFLIYFQGNSAPDKSGLPSDRFSAERTGGSVSTLTIQRTQQEDSAVYLCASSLTGLAGSYEQYFGPGTRLTVT.

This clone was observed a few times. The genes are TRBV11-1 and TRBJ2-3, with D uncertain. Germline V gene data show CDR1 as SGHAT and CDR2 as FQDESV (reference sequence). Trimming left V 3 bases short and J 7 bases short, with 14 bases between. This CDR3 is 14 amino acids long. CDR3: CASSFQESLYTQYF. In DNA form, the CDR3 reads TGTGCCAGCAGCTTTCAGGAGAGCCTATATACGCAGTATTTT.